This section outlines one T cell receptor (beta chain) sequence together with its context. The assay was immunoSEQ multiplex PCR, and TCRdb's table has in-frame clones only and misses some. The table lists under 850,000 clones, around nine tenths of them singletons. This CDR3 comprises 13 residues. Trimming stripped 3 bases from V and 7 bases from J, with 13 bases between. Germline V gives CDR1 SQVTM, CDR2 ANQGSEA. These data originate in a study of shared T cell receptors in the human thymus. These data are also associated with another study on human thymus T cells. This second study says: The study used thymus tissue resected during corrective heart surgery. Seemingly biased V and J gene usage marked thymic and blood repertoires.

The sequence was collected from a boy under two years old with a congenital heart defect. The sequenced sample consisted of thymocytes. The chain combines TRBV29-1 with TRBJ2-1, with a possible D match to TRBD1 (5 bases). The CDR3 is CSVDGQGMNEQFF. The CDR3 nucleotides are TGCAGCGTTGACGGCCAGGGAATGAATGAGCAGTTCTTC.